A selection of T cell receptor beta chains follows, all from one sample in a study of beta chain features in type 1 diabetes. Generated by immunoSEQ multiplex PCR, the TCRdb table keeps only in-frame clones and is missing some. The data show a few hundred thousand clones, with around 10% seen just once and roughly 0.54% held by the top ten. The sequencing sample was made of central memory CD4+ T cells from blood. The receptor set was obtained from a young man with type 1 diabetes. The CDR3 runs from the conserved cysteine through the conserved F or W. The D gene is left open where the match is weak. Clone size is given for some rows only: seen once, a few or many times, or a class if the clone is expanded.

TRBJ2-1	TRBV5-1	.	.	TGCGCCAGCAGCTTGGGGCGGGTTTCCTACAATGAGCAGTTCTTC	CASSLGRVSYNEQFF
TRBJ2-1	TRBV4-2	few	TRBD2	TGTGCCAGCAGCCAAGATATGGCGGGACTACCAATCTACAATGAGCAGTTCTTC	CASSQDMAGLPIYNEQFF
TRBJ1-2	TRBV7-8	once	.	TGTGCCAGCAGCTTCCGGGGCCGGGGTAACTATGGCTACACCTTC	CASSFRGRGNYGYTF
TRBJ2-1	TRBV27	many	TRBD1	TGTGCCAGCAGTTTAGGGGACAGGGGAATCAATGAGCAGTTCTTC	CASSLGDRGINEQFF
TRBJ2-7	TRBV21-1	.	.	TGTGCCAGCAGCAAAGGATCCGGGACAGGGCTTGACGAGCAGTACTTC	CASSKGSGTGLDEQYF
TRBJ2-5	TRBV2	few	TRBD1	TGTGCCAGCAGTGAATCAGGACAGGGGCGGGAGACCCAGTACTTC	CASSESGQGRETQYF
TRBJ2-2	TRBV18	few	.	TGTGCCAGCTCACCACTAGGATCAGCAGGCGGGGAGCTGTTTTTT	CASSPLGSAGGELFF
TRBJ1-3	TRBV30	.	.	TGTGCCTGGAGTACTGGGGGAGCTGGAAACACCATATATTTT	CAWSTGGAGNTIYF
TRBJ1-2	TRBV6-5	.	TRBD1	TGTGCCAGCAGTTACTCGGGGGGACAGGGGCAACTCTACACCTTC	CASSYSGGQGQLYTF
TRBJ1-1	TRBV7-2	few	.	TGTGCCAGCAGCCCGGACGCCACTGAAGCTTTCTTT	CASSPDATEAFF
TRBJ1-2	TRBV6-1	.	.	TGTGCCAGCACAGTCCTTATCTATGGCTACACCTTC	CASTVLIYGYTF
TRBJ2-7	TRBV7-9	.	.	TGTGCCAGCAGCTTAGGGAGACAGGATCCCCACTACGAGCAGTACTTC	CASSLGRQDPHYEQYF
TRBJ2-5	TRBV5-1	.	TRBD1	TGCGCCAGCAGCTCAACAGGGGCCTGGCAAGAGACCCAGTACTTC	CASSSTGAWQETQYF
TRBJ1-4	TRBV7-9	few	.	TGTGCCAGCAGCTCCTCAGTGTCTAAAGAAAAACTGTTTTTT	CASSSSVSKEKLFF
TRBJ1-1	TRBV4-2	few	.	TGTGCCAGCAGCCACCCTGCTAGCCCCGGTTGGTCGAGTACGAACACTGAAGCTTTCTTT	CASSHPASPGWSSTNTEAFF
TRBJ2-1	TRBV27	few	.	TGTGCCAGCCGACTGGCGGGGAGCTCCTACAATGAGCAGTTCTTC	CASRLAGSSYNEQFF
TRBJ2-7	TRBV23-1	many	TRBD1	TGCGCCAGCAGTCGGGACAGTACCTACGAGCAGTACTTC	CASSRDSTYEQYF
TRBJ2-3	TRBV6-1	.	.	TGTGCCAGCAGGGAAGGCGGTACAGATACGCAGTATTTT	CASREGGTDTQYF
TRBJ2-3	TRBV7-8	.	TRBD1	TGTGCCAGCAGCTTGAAACGGGACAGGGGAACAGATACGCAGTATTTT	CASSLKRDRGTDTQYF
TRBJ1-2	TRBV7-2	many	.	TGTGCCAGCAGCTTAAGTGCGGGGGGCCGGGCCTATGGCTACACCTTC	CASSLSAGGRAYGYTF
TRBJ1-5	TRBV5-1	few	.	TGCGCCAGCAGCCCTGACAGCCCCAATCAGCCCCAGCATTTT	CASSPDSPNQPQHF
TRBJ1-2	TRBV28	.	.	TGTGCCAGCACTCAGGGAAGCTATGGCTACACCTTC	CASTQGSYGYTF
TRBJ1-5	TRBV28	few	.	TGTGCCAGCAGTTCCACGGGACGGATTAGCAATCAGCCCCAGCATTTT	CASSSTGRISNQPQHF
TRBJ1-2	TRBV5-4	few	.	TGTGCCAGCGGAATTCAAGTGGGCTACACCTTC	CASGIQVGYTF
TRBJ2-5	TRBV11-3	.	.	TGTGCCAGCAGCCCTACGGGACTCCAAGAGACCCAGTACTTC	CASSPTGLQETQYF
TRBJ2-2	TRBV7-6	few	.	TGTGCCAGCAGCCTTGGGGCAAACACCGGGGAGCTGTTTTTT	CASSLGANTGELFF
TRBJ2-1	TRBV11-2	few	TRBD2	TGTGCCAGCACCCGACTAGCGGGAGGGTTTCGTACCAACAATGAGCAGTTCTTC	CASTRLAGGFRTNNEQFF
TRBJ1-3	TRBV25-1	few	.	TGTGCCAGCAGTGAGCTGGGGGCCATATATTTT	CASSELGAIYF
TRBJ2-5	TRBV28	.	.	TGTGCCAGCAGCGCTGGGGGTGGGGCAGTCGAGACCCAGTACTTC	CASSAGGGAVETQYF
TRBJ2-1	TRBV29-1	few	.	TGCAGCGTTGATGACTTGTACAATGAGCAGTTCTTC	CSVDDLYNEQFF
TRBJ2-4	TRBV5-4	few	.	TGTGCCAGCAGCCTCTCTAAGGGGGAAATAGGGGGAAACATTCAGTACTTC	CASSLSKGEIGGNIQYF
TRBJ1-5	TRBV21-1	.	.	TGTGCCAGCAGCAAAGGGGGGCGAGACAGCCCTTCCCTTGAGCCCCAGCATTTT	CASSKGGRDSPSLEPQHF
TRBJ2-3	TRBV7-9	many	.	TGTGCCAGCAGCTGGGTCGGATCGGGACGAGATACGCAGTATTTT	CASSWVGSGRDTQYF
TRBJ2-1	TRBV11-2	few	TRBD2	TGTGCCAGCAGCGGACTAGCGGGCTACAATGAGCAGTTCTTC	CASSGLAGYNEQFF
TRBJ1-5	TRBV18	.	.	TGTGCCAGCTCACCCGGGGGGCCCAATAGCAATCAGCCCCAGCATTTT	CASSPGGPNSNQPQHF
TRBJ2-5	TRBV5-1	.	.	TGCGCCAGCAGCTTGGCAGGGAGGAACGGGGAGACCCAGTACTTC	CASSLAGRNGETQYF
TRBJ1-1	TRBV9	.	TRBD1	TGTGCCAGCAGCGTAGCTCTAGGACAGGGAGACACTGAAGCTTTCTTT	CASSVALGQGDTEAFF
TRBJ2-7	TRBV19	.	.	TGTGCCAGTAGTATAACACTAGAGACCTACGAGCAGTACTTC	CASSITLETYEQYF
TRBJ2-7	TRBV28	many	.	TGTGCCAGCAGCCAGAACTACGAGCAGTACTTC	CASSQNYEQYF
TRBJ1-3	TRBV29-1	many	TRBD1	TGCAGCGTTGAAAGTCGACAGGGTAGCACCATATATTTT	CSVESRQGSTIYF
TRBJ2-1	TRBV11-2	few	.	TGTGCCAGCAGCCAACCTAGCCCCACCTACAATGAGCAGTTCTTC	CASSQPSPTYNEQFF
TRBJ2-5	TRBV29-1	.	TRBD1	TGCAGCGGGAACCAAATGGGACAGCTAGGAGAGACCCAGTACTTC	CSGNQMGQLGETQYF